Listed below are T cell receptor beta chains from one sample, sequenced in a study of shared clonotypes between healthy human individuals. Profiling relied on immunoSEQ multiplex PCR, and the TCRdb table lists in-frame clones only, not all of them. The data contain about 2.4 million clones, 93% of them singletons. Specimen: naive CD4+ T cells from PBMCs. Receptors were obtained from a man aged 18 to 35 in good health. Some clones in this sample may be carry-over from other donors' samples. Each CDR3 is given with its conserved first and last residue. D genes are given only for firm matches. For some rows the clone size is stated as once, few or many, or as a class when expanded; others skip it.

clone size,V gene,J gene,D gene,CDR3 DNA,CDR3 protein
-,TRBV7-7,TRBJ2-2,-,TGTGCCAGCAGCTATAAACAGGGAGACACCGGGGAGCTGTTTTTT,CASSYKQGDTGELFF
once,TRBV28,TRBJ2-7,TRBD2,TGTGCCAGCAGTTTACCCTTTAGCGGGAGGCTTGGATACGAGCAGTACTTC,CASSLPFSGRLGYEQYF
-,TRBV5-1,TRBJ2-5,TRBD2,TGCGCCAGCAGCCCCCGGTTAGCGGGAGGGCCTCCAGAGACCCAGTACTTC,CASSPRLAGGPPETQYF
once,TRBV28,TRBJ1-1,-,TGTGCCAGCAGTTTCCCCTCGCAAGGGGAAGCTTTCTTT,CASSFPSQGEAFF
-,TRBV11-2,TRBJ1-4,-,TGTGCCAGCAGCTTATTACTGCGCCAGGGGCGTGAAAAACTGTTTTTT,CASSLLLRQGREKLFF
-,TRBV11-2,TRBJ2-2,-,TGTGCCAGCAGCTTAGACGGACGGGGAGCGAACACCGGGGAGCTGTTTTTT,CASSLDGRGANTGELFF
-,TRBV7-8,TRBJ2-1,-,TGTGCCAGCAGCTTAGCGGGCACCCACAATGAGCAGTTCTTC,CASSLAGTHNEQFF
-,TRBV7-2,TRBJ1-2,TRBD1,TGTGCCAGCAGCTATGGCCCAGGGGGGTCACCTCGGGAAACCTTC,CASSYGPGGSPRETF
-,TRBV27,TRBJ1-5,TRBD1,TGTGCCAGCAGTTTGACAGGGCCCCAGCCCCAGCATTTT,CASSLTGPQPQHF
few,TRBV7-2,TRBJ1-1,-,TGTGCCAGCAGCCCCGCCGCCAGACGCGCTTTCTTT,CASSPAARRAFF
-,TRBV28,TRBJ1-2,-,TGTGCCAGCAGTCCCGGGGGGTCAGGGGTCGATCGGGACTATGGCTACACCTTC,CASSPGGSGVDRDYGYTF
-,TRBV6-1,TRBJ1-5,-,TGTGCCACCAAGGAGGGGAATCAGCCCCAGCATTTT,CATKEGNQPQHF
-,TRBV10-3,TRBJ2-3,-,TGTGCCATCAGTGAGTCAAGCGGGCTCGGCACAGATACGCAGTATTTT,CAISESSGLGTDTQYF
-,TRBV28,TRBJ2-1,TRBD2,TGTGCCAGCAAAATCCGGCCTAGCGGGAGGAATGAGCAGTTCTTC,CASKIRPSGRNEQFF
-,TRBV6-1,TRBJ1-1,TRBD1,TGTGCCAGCAGGCTGACAGGGGCCCTTAGGACTGAAGCTTTCTTT,CASRLTGALRTEAFF
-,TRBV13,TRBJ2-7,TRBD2,TGTGCCAGCAGCTTAGGCTCACTATTGGGCGGGAGTTCATACGAGCAGTACTTC,CASSLGSLLGGSSYEQYF
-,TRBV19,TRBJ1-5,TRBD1,TGTGCCAGTAGGGCTCAGGGGGCCGCCCGCAATCAGCCCCAGCATTTT,CASRAQGAARNQPQHF
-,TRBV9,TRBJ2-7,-,TGTGCCAGCAGCGTATTGGGGAGCTCCTACGAGCAGTACTTC,CASSVLGSSYEQYF
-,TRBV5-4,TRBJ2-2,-,TGTGCCAGCAGCTTGTATGGGCGGGGATCAACGGGCGGGGAGCTGTTTTTT,CASSLYGRGSTGGELFF
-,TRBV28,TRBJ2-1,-,TGTGCCAGCAGTCAAGGAGCGGGCGAGCAGTTCTTC,CASSQGAGEQFF
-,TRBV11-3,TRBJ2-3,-,TGTGCCAGCAGCTTGTCACAGAAAACAGATACGCAGTATTTT,CASSLSQKTDTQYF
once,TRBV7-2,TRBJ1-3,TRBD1,TGTGCCAGCAGCCCGGGACAGGGTTACTCTGGAAACACCATATATTTT,CASSPGQGYSGNTIYF